This T cell receptor (beta chain) appears in the sequencing data of a study of OX40 agonist ivuxolimab in advanced cancers. Across the study: Ivuxolimab was delivered to patients intravenously every 2 weeks at doses spanning 0.01 to 10 mg/kg.

Losses at the gene ends were 6 bases for V and 7 bases for J; bases not matched to a gene: 8. The CDR3 runs to 14 residues. Germline-derived CDR1 and CDR2 are SNHLY and FYNNEI. Data came from immunoSEQ multiplex PCR; TCRdb stores just in-frame clones and leaves some out. The table lists 70,000 or so clones, around 87% of them singletons. The sequence came from an adult with an advanced solid tumor such as melanoma, head and neck, liver or kidney cancer. V and J are TRBV2 and TRBJ2-2; 7 bases are shared with TRBD2. Sequenced material: CD4+ or CD8+ T cells sorted from blood, taken in a trial of the OX40 agonist ivuxolimab. This CDR3 is CASRPTSVGGELFF. CDR3 nucleotide sequence: TGTGCCAGCAGACCTACTAGCGTGGGCGGGGAGCTGTTTTTT. Complete variable domain (other parts from reference TRBV2 and TRBJ2-2): EPEVTQTPSHQVTQMGQEVILRCVPISNHLYFYWYRQILGQKVEFLVSFYNNEISEKSEIFDDQFSVERPDGSNFTLKIRSTKLEDSAMYFCASRPTSVGGELFFGEGSRLTVL.